This T cell receptor beta chain stems from a study of persistence of HIV-infected CD4 T cells. Lysates of CMV-infected fibroblasts at 10 ug/mL stimulated these cells. CD40L-negative CD69-negative CD45RO-high memory CD4+ T cells were sorted as populations depleted of antigen-responding cells. Germline V lookup: CDR1 MNHNY, CDR2 SVGAGI (reference sequence). The J segment lost 6 bases and the V segment lost 6 bases, leaving 6 bases of the junction unmatched. The CDR3 spans 14 residues. The immunoSEQ assay was version 4, run in survey mode. Sequencing was performed with immunoSEQ multiplex PCR; in TCRdb, only in-frame clones are kept and a portion is missing. Of 40,000 to 50,000 clones in the sample, around 75% are singletons; the top ten hold approximately 3%. Study conclusions and caveats: Degenerate expanded CDR3beta sequences were enriched among CMV- and Gag-responding cells. Within sorted populations, more oligoclonal TCRs accompanied more oligoclonal proviruses.

Comment on this clone: Its target is not known.

The source of this sequence is an adult man with HIV who was CMV-seropositive. The chain recombines TRBV6-6 with TRBJ1-5; 9 bases line up with TRBD1. Material: CD4+ T cells sorted from PBMCs after roughly 19-hour stimulation, obtained from a patient who received antiretroviral therapy. CDR3 DNA sequence: TGTGCCAGCAGCAGGACAGGGGAAGGTCAGCCCCAGCATTTT. It translates to CASSRTGEGQPQHF.